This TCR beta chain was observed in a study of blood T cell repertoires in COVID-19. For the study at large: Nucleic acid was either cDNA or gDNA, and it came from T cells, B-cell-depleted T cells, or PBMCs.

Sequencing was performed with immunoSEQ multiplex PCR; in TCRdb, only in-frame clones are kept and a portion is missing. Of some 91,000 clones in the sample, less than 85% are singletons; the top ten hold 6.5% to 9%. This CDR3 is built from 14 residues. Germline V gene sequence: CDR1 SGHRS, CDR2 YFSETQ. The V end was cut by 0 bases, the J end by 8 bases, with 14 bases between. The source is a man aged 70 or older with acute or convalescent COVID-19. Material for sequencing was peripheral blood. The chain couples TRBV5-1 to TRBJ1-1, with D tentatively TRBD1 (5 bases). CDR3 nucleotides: TGCGCCAGCAGCTTGGAAGTCCGGGGGGTGGAAGCTTTCTTT. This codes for CASSLEVRGVEAFF.